This entry describes one TCR beta chain. Its antigen is not identified. This sample's time point: sample taken at primary tumor resection. These data originate in a study of spatial heterogeneity in lung cancer. Study-level results: Intratumoral expanded alpha and beta TCR counts were found to track tumor mutation counts.

TCRdb reprocessed the 5' RACE reads with MiXCR, giving one entry per CDR3 protein. The sample lists about 9,500 distinct CDR3 sequences, 8.7% occurring once. The sequence came from a female donor with early-stage non-small cell lung cancer. The starting material was lung tumor tissue, obtained at surgery.

CDR3 coding DNA: TGTGCCAGCTCAACACGGGACAACCCCTACGAGCAGTACTTC. This encodes CASSTRDNPYEQYF. This chain uses TRBV18 with TRBJ2-7; perhaps TRBD1 as D (6 bases). V lost 5 bases and J lost 2, with 13 bases in between. Germline assignment: CDR1 KGHSH and CDR2 LQKENI. This CDR3 region has 14 residues.